This TCR beta chain came from a study of cytotoxic CD8 clonotypes in ibrutinib-treated CLL. Study-wide results and limits: While tracking circulating CD8+ T-cell counts, baseline clonality exceeded that of age-matched healthy donors.

TCRdb's table, derived via immunoSEQ multiplex PCR, lists solely in-frame clones and lacks some. The repertoire holds 60,000 to 65,000 clones, with less than 75% as singletons. TCR beta library input comprised around 2.1 micrograms of genomic DNA from cryopreserved PBMCs. On this clone itself: Its specificity is unknown.

The TCR was taken from a human donor with chronic lymphocytic leukemia. The material was PBMCs, obtained after 12 months of ibrutinib treatment.

CDR3 in amino acids: CASRKTKGGNTIYF. The CDR3 coding sequence is TGTGCCAGTAGAAAAACTAAAGGGGGAAACACCATATATTTT. J is TRBJ1-3 and V is TRBV19, with unresolved D. V lost 6 bases and J 4 bases, leaving 13 bases between the germline ends. The CDR3 consists of 14 residues. The germline CDR1 and CDR2 sequences are LNHDA and SQIVND (reference sequence).